The present entry profiles one TCR beta chain with its context. Isolated RNA was reverse transcribed in full, so expressed TCRB transcripts were sequenced. Assay used: immunoSEQ multiplex PCR; TCRdb lists only in-frame clones, some missing. The data hold more than 150,000 clones, with 11% observed a single time. The source of the sample is a study of beta chain features in type 1 diabetes. V lost 0 bases to trimming and J lost 2 bases, with 9 bases between them. In germline, CDR1 is SGHDT, CDR2 YYEEEE. The CDR3 sequence is 15 residues long. Sequences were obtained from central memory CD4+ T cells from blood. This TCR was sampled from a man between 18 and 29 years old in good health. The chain has TRBV5-6 and TRBJ2-1, with no clear D. The CDR3 loop is CASSLARKTYNEQFF. Written as DNA, the CDR3 is TGTGCCAGCAGCTTGGCGAGGAAAACCTACAATGAGCAGTTCTTC.